This paragraph covers one T cell receptor beta chain sequence. The antigen is unknown. TCRdb re-called the reads through MiXCR, storing one row per CDR3 protein. The sample includes over 100,000 distinct CDR3 sequences, roughly a tenth of them seen just once. CDR3 length: 20 residues. After removal of 7 bases from V and 6 bases from J, the junction contained 22 bases not matched to a gene. The sample comes from a study of T cell repertoires in cytomegalovirus infection. The chain recombines TRBV12-3 or TRBV12-4 with TRBJ2-2; TRBD2 aligns across 11 bases. This receptor was taken from a human donor in good health (CMV status not recorded). Some clones in this sample may be carry-over from other donors' samples. The sample comprised PBMCs, sequenced either directly or after in vitro stimulation (not recorded which). The DNA for the CDR3 is TGTGCCAGCACTCCTCCTCGGGGCCGACTAGCGGGGAAGCCAGCCGGGGAGCTGTTTTTT. It yields the protein CASTPPRGRLAGKPAGELFF.